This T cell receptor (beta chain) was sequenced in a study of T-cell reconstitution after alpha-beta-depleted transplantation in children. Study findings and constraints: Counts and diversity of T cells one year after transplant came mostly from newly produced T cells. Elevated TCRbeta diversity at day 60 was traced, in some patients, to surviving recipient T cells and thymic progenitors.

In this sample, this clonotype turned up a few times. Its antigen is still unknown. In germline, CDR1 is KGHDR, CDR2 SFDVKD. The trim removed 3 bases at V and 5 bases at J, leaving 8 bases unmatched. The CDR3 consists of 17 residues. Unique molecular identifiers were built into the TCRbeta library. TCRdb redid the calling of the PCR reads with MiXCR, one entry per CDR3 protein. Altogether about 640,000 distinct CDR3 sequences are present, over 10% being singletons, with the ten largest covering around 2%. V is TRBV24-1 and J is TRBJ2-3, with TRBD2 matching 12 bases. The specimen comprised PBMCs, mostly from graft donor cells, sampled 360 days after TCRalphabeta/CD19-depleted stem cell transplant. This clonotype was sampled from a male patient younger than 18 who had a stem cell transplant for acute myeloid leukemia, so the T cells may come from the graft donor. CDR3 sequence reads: CATSDPRLAGDRDTQYF. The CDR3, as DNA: TGTGCCACCAGTGATCCCAGACTAGCGGGAGACAGAGATACGCAGTATTTT.